This T cell receptor beta chain came from a study of OX40 agonist ivuxolimab in advanced cancers. Study as a whole: The drug used for patients, ivuxolimab, was an agonistic anti-OX40 (CD134) antibody. Participants, 82.7% male, averaged approximately 56 years of age, ranging from roughly 20 to 85. Patients assigned to dose escalation were diagnosed with hepatocellular carcinoma, melanoma, renal cell or head and neck cancer. Study-level points and caveats: It was not determined which antigens were specifically recognized by the peripheral T cells that had undergone clonal expansion.

As regards this clone: The antigen remains unidentified.

The protocol was immunoSEQ multiplex PCR, while the TCRdb copy is restricted to in-frame clones and leaves out a portion. The sample holds roughly 5,300 clones, 50% to 70% seen once. Here the sequenced sample was CD4+ or CD8+ T cells sorted from blood, taken in a trial of the OX40 agonist ivuxolimab. The sequence derives from an adult with an advanced solid tumor such as melanoma, head and neck, liver or kidney cancer.

The CDR3 nucleotides read TGTGCCATCAGTGAGCCAGCCCTGAACACTGAAGCTTTCTTT. The encoded protein is CAISEPALNTEAFF. The chain joins TRBV10-3 to TRBJ1-1; D remains unclear. The V end lost 2 bases, the J end lost 0 bases, and 7 bases lay between the germline ends. CDR1 and CDR2 from the germline V gene are ENHRY and SYGVKD. The CDR3 spans 14 residues.